One sample yielded the 17 T cell receptor beta chains listed below, sequenced in a study of shared clonotypes between healthy human individuals. Clones were sequenced by immunoSEQ multiplex PCR, and TCRdb holds only the in-frame ones, with some missing. The table records hundreds of thousands of clones, more than 95% of them present only once. Sequencing was performed on naive CD4+ T cells sorted from blood. Subset given: CD45RA+ positively selected. The receptors were sampled from a woman aged 25 to 39 in good health.

Here the CDR3 reads CASGVLAGGGDTQYF. The CDR3, as DNA: TGTGCCAGCGGGGTACTAGCGGGAGGAGGAGATACGCAGTATTTT. The chain couples TRBV2 to TRBJ2-3; TRBD2 agrees at 12 bases. The CDR3 covers 15 residues. Trimming removed 8 bases from V and 5 bases from J; junction bases left unmatched: 8. In germline, CDR1 is SNHLY, CDR2 FYNNEI.

CDR3 residues: CASSSDSVWQGLFGYTF. CDR3 DNA sequence: TGCGCCAGCAGCTCGGACTCTGTGTGGCAGGGACTGTTCGGCTACACCTTC. J is TRBJ1-2 and V is TRBV5-1; a possible D gene is TRBD1 (5 bases). Germline CDR1 SGHRS, CDR2 YFSETQ. The CDR3 totals 17 residues. V gave up 3 bases and J gave up 8 bases, with 26 bases separating them. Full variable domain (rest looked up from reference TRBV5-1 and TRBJ1-2): KAGVTQTPRYLIKTRGQQVTLSCSPISGHRSVSWYQQTPGQGLQFLFEYFSETQRNKGNFPGRFSGRQFSNSRSEMNVSTLELGDSALYLCASSSDSVWQGLFGYTFGSGTRLTVV.

The V call is TRBV30, the J call TRBJ2-7, with 8 bases aligning to TRBD1. The CDR3 extends over 12 amino acids. CDR1 is GTSNPN, CDR2 SVGIG, per germline (reference sequence). J was trimmed by 5 bases and V by 5 bases; bases with no gene match: 5. CDR3 sequence reads: CAWDGQGDEQYF. As DNA, the CDR3 is TGTGCCTGGGATGGACAGGGAGACGAGCAGTACTTC.

The chain employs TRBV7-9 and TRBJ2-3, with D perhaps TRBD1 or TRBD2 (5 bases each). Trimming removed 5 bases from V and 0 bases from J, with 15 bases in between. The V gene's germline CDR1 is SEHNR and CDR2 FQNEAQ (reference sequence). The length of the CDR3 is 16 residues. In DNA form, the CDR3 reads TGTGCCAGCAGCCGGCCGGGACGGGACAGCACAGATACGCAGTATTTT. Translation gives CASSRPGRDSTDTQYF.

The chain joins TRBV7-3 to TRBJ2-5; D is undetermined. V was cut by 5 bases and J by 5 bases, with 12 bases left in between. CDR3 size: 13 residues. Looked up from germline, CDR1 is SGHTA and CDR2 is FQGTGA. CDR3 amino acids: CASSPVLGETQYF. Written as DNA, the CDR3 is TGTGCCAGCAGCCCCGTGTTGGGGGAGACCCAGTACTTC.

This clone was seen just once. This sample includes further DNA sequences coding for the same CDR3. The chain combines TRBV11-3 with TRBJ2-1; the D gene is possibly TRBD2 (6 bases). Germline assignment: CDR1 SGHNT and CDR2 YENEEA. V was clipped by 3 bases and J by 3 bases, with 9 bases between them. The CDR3 covers 14 residues. The DNA of the CDR3 is TGTGCCAGCAGCTTTGGGGGGAGCTACAATGAGCAGTTCTTC. It is translated as CASSFGGSYNEQFF. The full variable domain, rest sourced from reference TRBV11-3 and TRBJ2-1, is EAGVVQSPRYKIIEKKQPVAFWCNPISGHNTLYWYLQNLGQGPELLIRYENEEAVDDSQLPKDRFSAERLKGVDSTLKIQPAELGDSAVYLCASSFGGSYNEQFFGPGTRLTVL.

The sample holds one count of this clone. This sequence joins TRBV27 and TRBJ1-2; TRBD1 matches 7 bases. V shed 5 bases, J shed 5 bases, and the junction held 2 bases outside the gene matches. CDR1 and CDR2 from the germline V gene are MNHEY and SMNVEV (reference sequence). The CDR3 runs 12 residues. The CDR3 region is CASSTRGYGYTF. In nucleotides, the CDR3 is TGTGCCAGCAGTACCAGGGGGTATGGCTACACCTTC.

The genes are TRBV2 and TRBJ2-6; 8 nucleotides align to TRBD1. The length of the CDR3 is 17 residues. Germline V CDR1 and CDR2: SNHLY, FYNNEI. V dropped 3 bases and J dropped 0; count of bases not matched to a gene: 4. The CDR3 nucleotides read TGTGCCAGCAGTGACCTCGGGACAGGCTCTGGGGCCAACGTCCTGACTTTC. It is translated as CASSDLGTGSGANVLTF.

The chain carries TRBV27 and TRBJ2-7; TRBD2 aligns across 8 bases. Germline V gene sequence: CDR1 MNHEY, CDR2 SMNVEV (reference sequence). Losses at the gene ends were 2 bases for V and 0 bases for J; bases not matched to a gene: 3. The CDR3 loop spans 15 amino acids. CDR3 nucleotide sequence: TGTGCCAGCAGTTTACGCGGGAGGAACTCCTACGAGCAGTACTTC. Its translation: CASSLRGRNSYEQYF.

The gene calls are TRBV6-5 and TRBJ2-6, with a tentative D call TRBD2 (6 bases). This CDR3 contains 16 residues. With 4 bases removed from V and 0 bases from J, the gap between germline ends came to 10 bases. Germline V gives CDR1 MNHEY, CDR2 SVGAGI. The CDR3 sequence: CASSWLEGSGANVLTF. CDR3 sequence (DNA): TGTGCCAGCAGTTGGTTGGAGGGCTCTGGGGCCAACGTCCTGACTTTC.

The gene calls are TRBV7-2 and TRBJ1-1; a possible D gene is TRBD1 (6 bases). Deletions cut 6 bases from V and 7 bases from J, with 18 bases between. Germline values: CDR1 SGHTA, CDR2 FQGNSA. CDR3 length: 14 residues. The chain's CDR3 is CASSQKQGRFEAFF. As DNA, the CDR3 is TGTGCCAGCAGTCAAAAACAGGGTCGGTTTGAAGCTTTCTTT.

In this sample, this clone turned up once. The J gene is TRBJ1-1, the V gene TRBV18, with a tentative D call TRBD1 (5 bases). CDR3 length: 15 amino acids. Germline CDR1 is KGHSH and CDR2 is LQKENI. V lost 3 bases, J lost 3 bases, and 14 bases lay in between. The CDR3 nucleotides are TGTGCCAGCTCACCTTGGGAGTGGGGGGACACTGAAGCTTTCTTT. It specifies CASSPWEWGDTEAFF.

This chain links TRBV6-1 with TRBJ1-2; the match to TRBD1 covers 9 bases. The CDR3 runs to 19 residues. The germline V gene has CDR1 MNHNS and CDR2 SASEGT. The junction had 17 bases not matched to a gene; V was cut back by 5 bases and J by 1 base. The CDR3 nucleotides read TGTGCCAGCAGTAAAGATGGGGACAGGGCAACCTTCCTTAACTATGGCTACACCTTC. It yields the protein CASSKDGDRATFLNYGYTF.

The CDR3 DNA sequence: TGTGCCAGCAGTTTGAAGAGACGGAATGAGCAGTTCTTC. This codes for CASSLKRRNEQFF. The J gene is TRBJ2-1, the V gene TRBV27, with no clear D. The germline V gene encodes CDR1 MNHEY and CDR2 SMNVEV (reference sequence). This CDR3 contains 13 residues. V lost 3 bases and J 7 bases, leaving 10 bases between the germline ends.

The chain uses TRBV28 and TRBJ1-4; D gene ambiguous. The CDR3 spans 15 residues. V lost 6 bases and J lost 8, with 19 bases in between. Germline CDR1 MDHEN, CDR2 SYDVKM. The CDR3: CASRSRGRPGEKLFF. CDR3 sequence (DNA): TGTGCCAGCAGGTCAAGAGGCAGACCGGGGGAAAAACTGTTTTTT.

As for this clone: This sample includes further DNA sequences coding for the same CDR3. V is TRBV7-9 and J is TRBJ2-7; maybe TRBD2 (6 bases). CDR1 and CDR2 from the germline V gene are SEHNR and FQNEAQ (reference sequence). V dropped 3 bases and J dropped 2 bases, with 8 bases sitting between them. This CDR3 is 13 amino acids long. The CDR3 nucleotides read TGTGCCAGCAGCTTCGGCGGGGCCTACGAGCAGTACTTC. It codes for CASSFGGAYEQYF.

This chain joins TRBV5-6 and TRBJ1-2; 11 bases line up with TRBD1. CDR1 SGHDT and CDR2 YYEEEE come from the germline V gene. The CDR3 sequence is 17 residues long. V trimming: 4 bases; J trimming: 7 bases; junction bases outside the gene matches: 15. CDR3 in DNA: TGTGCCAGCAGCGTGAGGACAGGGGGCGCGGGCGGCGGTGGCTACACCTTC. Translating it yields CASSVRTGGAGGGGYTF.